This T cell receptor (beta chain) was identified during a study of blood T cells in healthy people across ages. Study findings and constraints: More naive CD4+ cells and higher diversity marked long-lived donors relative to aged donors.

With respect to this clonotype: Its antigen is not identified. One junction end does not reproduce the germline sequence, and a read error may be involved.

The CDR3 totals 17 residues. Germline CDR1 SEHNR, CDR2 FQNEAQ (reference sequence). Healthy Caucasians from Russia aged about 6 to 100 served as donors. PCR was performed a second time for about 7 to 12 cycles using a sample-barcoded 5' primer and a J-beta primer mix. TCRdb redid the calling of the 5' RACE reads with MiXCR, one entry per CDR3 protein. Found here are roughly 900,000 distinct CDR3 sequences, roughly 43% of them singletons; the top ten hold about an eighth. The sequencing sample was made of blood. This clonotype originated in a man in his thirties or forties in good health. V is TRBV7-9 and J is TRBJ2-4; 9 positions agree with TRBD1. The DNA end is more similar to TRBJ2-7, so the J call may be wrong. This CDR3 reads CASSHPLGTGSTYEQYF. CDR3 coding DNA: TGCGCCAGCAGCCACCCTTTGGGGACAGGGTCCACCTACGAGCAGTACTTC.